The next 8 T cell receptor beta chains were all read from a single sample in a study of blood T cell repertoires in COVID-19. Clones were sequenced by immunoSEQ multiplex PCR, and TCRdb holds only the in-frame ones, with some missing. The sample consists of roughly 50,000 clones, 75% to 90% of them appearing once. Sequenced sample: peripheral blood. These receptor sequences come from a woman aged 55-69 years with active COVID-19.

This sequence joins TRBV2 and TRBJ1-1; D not resolved. Germline V gives CDR1 SNHLY, CDR2 FYNNEI. The germline V and J ends were trimmed by 5 bases and 2 bases, with 12 bases remaining between them. The CDR3 sequence is 14 residues long. The CDR3 region has the DNA TGTGCCAGCAGTCCCCGGGTCGGCAACACTGAAGCTTTCTTT. Translated: CASSPRVGNTEAFF.

V and J are TRBV6-5 and TRBJ2-1, with 7 bases lining up with TRBD1. Germline CDR1 reads MNHEY; CDR2 reads SVGAGI. Losses at the gene ends were 4 bases for V and 7 bases for J; bases not matched to a gene: 7. CDR3 length equals 14 residues. The CDR3 DNA is TGTGCCAGCAGTTGGGGGACAGTATCAAATGAGCAGTTCTTC. It is translated as CASSWGTVSNEQFF.

The chain couples TRBV5-1 to TRBJ2-7, with 7 bases identical to TRBD2. Losses at the gene ends were 0 bases for V and 5 bases for J; bases not matched to a gene: 8. The CDR3 sequence is 15 residues long. Germline CDR1 is SGHRS and CDR2 is YFSETQ. CDR3 amino acids: CASSLGGRGIHEQYF. The DNA of the CDR3 is TGCGCCAGCAGCTTGGGCGGGCGGGGGATTCACGAGCAGTACTTC.

CDR3 in amino acids: CASSYSQLVVTETQYF. CDR3 in DNA: TGTGCCAGCAGTTACTCTCAACTCGTAGTAACAGAGACCCAGTACTTC. This chain connects TRBV6-5 to TRBJ2-5; D not resolved. Trimming took 0 bases from V and 4 from J, leaving 15 bases between them. Germline V gives CDR1 MNHEY, CDR2 SVGAGI. CDR3 length equals 16 residues.

The chain carries TRBV7-6 and TRBJ2-2, with 11 bases identical to TRBD2. The germline CDR1 and CDR2 sequences are SGHVS and FNYEAQ. With V trimmed by 5 bases and J by 2 bases, 7 bases remained unmatched. The CDR3 loop spans 17 amino acids. The CDR3 DNA is TGTGCCAGCAGCAAGACTAGCGGGGCTAAAAACACCGGGGAGCTGTTTTTT. This gives the protein CASSKTSGAKNTGELFF.

Concerning this clone: Other nucleotide sequences from this sample produce the same CDR3. This chain links TRBV18 with TRBJ1-2; 10 nucleotides line up with TRBD1. CDR1 KGHSH and CDR2 LQKENI come from the germline V gene. With 4 bases clipped from V and 5 bases from J, the junction kept 16 bases outside the gene matches. The CDR3 runs to 18 residues. The DNA for the CDR3 is TGTGCCAGCTCACTCTCCGGGACAGGGGTGGCTAAGGAGTATGGCTACACCTTC. It translates to CASSLSGTGVAKEYGYTF.

The chain joins TRBV19 to TRBJ1-5, with D uncertain. CDR1 is LNHDA and CDR2 is SQIVND in the germline V gene (reference sequence). This CDR3 has 16 residues. Trimming removed 5 bases at V and 2 bases at J, with 16 bases between. CDR3 sequence: CASSSPQRPGNQPQHF. The DNA for the CDR3 is TGTGCCAGTAGTTCGCCCCAGAGGCCGGGCAATCAGCCCCAGCATTTT.

The gene calls are TRBV27 and TRBJ2-1; 8 nucleotides match TRBD2. Per germline, CDR1 MNHEY and CDR2 SMNVEV (reference sequence). Trimming at V came to 2 bases and at J to 7 bases, leaving 10 bases not matched to a gene. The length of the CDR3 is 16 residues. CDR3 protein: CASSLMLGGGSNEQFF. CDR3 in DNA: TGTGCCAGCAGTTTAATGCTGGGCGGGGGGAGTAATGAGCAGTTCTTC.